The rows below give T cell receptor beta chains drawn from one sample of a study of T cell changes during pregnancy in multiple sclerosis. TCRdb's table, derived via immunoSEQ multiplex PCR, lists solely in-frame clones and lacks some. The data hold fewer than 45,000 clones, with roughly nine tenths observed a single time. The sample consisted of CD4+ T cells from peripheral blood mononuclear cells, taken in the third trimester of pregnancy. The receptors were sampled from a female donor in good health, enrolled as a control in a pregnancy study. Each CDR3 is given with its conserved first and last residue. A D gene is named only where the DNA matches it firmly. Not all rows give a size; the values are once, few, many and, for expanded clones, a class.

once TRBJ2-1 TRBV5-1 - CASSLGQSREQFF TGCGCCAGCAGCTTGGGACAGAGTCGTGAGCAGTTCTTC
- TRBJ2-7 TRBV28 TRBD2 CASTVGGVYEQYF TGTGCCAGCACCGTGGGGGGGGTTTACGAGCAGTACTTC
- TRBJ2-5 TRBV7-9 TRBD2 CASSPTPPVAGGETQYF TGTGCCAGCAGCCCCACCCCCCCGGTAGCGGGAGGTGAGACCCAGTACTTC
- TRBJ2-1 TRBV11-3 TRBD2 CASSPGEGTGVGHNEQFF TGTGCCAGCAGCCCGGGGGAGGGGACGGGAGTGGGTCACAATGAGCAGTTCTTC
- TRBJ2-5 TRBV5-5 - CASTRWASGETQYF TGTGCCAGCACACGCTGGGCCTCGGGGGAGACCCAGTACTTC
- TRBJ2-3 TRBV10-1 - CASSETSGPTDTQYF TGCGCCAGCAGTGAGACCAGCGGGCCCACAGATACGCAGTATTTT
- TRBJ1-1 TRBV29-1 TRBD1 CSVYRGQGAPETEAFF TGCAGCGTTTACAGGGGACAGGGGGCTCCGGAAACTGAAGCTTTCTTT
- TRBJ2-1 TRBV5-8 - CASSLLVTAGDEQFF TGTGCCAGCAGCTTGTTGGTGACAGCCGGCGATGAGCAGTTCTTC
- TRBJ2-2 TRBV6-5 TRBD1 CASRLDRVSTGELFF TGTGCCAGCAGACTAGACAGGGTTTCGACCGGGGAGCTGTTTTTT
- TRBJ2-5 TRBV4-2 - CASSQVGGPTFRETQYF TGTGCCAGCAGCCAAGTTGGAGGACCCACCTTCCGAGAGACCCAGTACTTC
- TRBJ2-5 TRBV2 TRBD2 CASSGLAGRLGQQETQYF TGTGCCAGCAGTGGTCTAGCGGGGAGATTGGGGCAGCAAGAGACCCAGTACTTC
- TRBJ1-5 TRBV27 - CASRERVGQPQHF TGTGCCAGCAGGGAGAGGGTAGGCCAGCCCCAGCATTTT
- TRBJ2-7 TRBV7-8 - CASSPRAQGGQYF TGTGCCAGCAGCCCTAGGGCTCAGGGGGGGCAGTACTTC
- TRBJ2-5 TRBV6-6 TRBD2 CASSFPAGGRETQYF TGTGCCAGCAGTTTCCCGGCGGGAGGCCGAGAGACCCAGTACTTC
- TRBJ2-5 TRBV7-2 - CASSLGTGQETQYF TGTGCCAGCAGCTTAGGCACAGGCCAAGAGACCCAGTACTTC
- TRBJ1-1 TRBV11-1 - CASSLARGGANTEAFF TGTGCCAGCAGCTTAGCGCGAGGGGGAGCAAACACTGAAGCTTTCTTT
- TRBJ2-7 TRBV6-5 TRBD1 CASSSLSGTDYEQYF TGTGCCAGCAGCTCACTTTCCGGGACAGACTACGAGCAGTACTTC
- TRBJ1-1 TRBV6-1 - CASSEGRGYTEAFF TGTGCCAGCAGTGAAGGGAGAGGGTACACTGAAGCTTTCTTT
- TRBJ2-1 TRBV6-5 - CASSYIVSLNNEQFF TGTGCCAGCAGTTACATAGTTTCGTTGAACAATGAGCAGTTCTTC
- TRBJ2-1 TRBV10-3 TRBD2 CAISGWIAGTNEQFF TGTGCCATCAGTGGATGGATAGCGGGAACAAATGAGCAGTTCTTC
- TRBJ2-5 TRBV7-2 - CASSLERGRETQYF TGTGCCAGCAGCTTAGAGCGAGGGAGGGAGACCCAGTACTTC
- TRBJ1-1 TRBV7-2 - CASSLFTRVGGEAFF TGTGCCAGCAGCTTATTTACCCGGGTTGGCGGTGAAGCTTTCTTT
- TRBJ2-1 TRBV21-1 - CASSKDRQGVYNEQFF TGTGCCAGCAGCAAAGATCGACAGGGGGTATACAATGAGCAGTTCTTC
once TRBJ1-3 TRBV18 TRBD1 CASSPWDRATGNTIYF TGTGCCAGCTCACCCTGGGACAGGGCCACTGGAAACACCATATATTTT
- TRBJ2-1 TRBV12-5 - CASGLIGGGEQFF TGTGCTAGTGGTTTGATTGGGGGAGGTGAGCAGTTCTTC
- TRBJ2-2 TRBV30 - CACLPGIGELFF TGTGCCTGTTTGCCGGGAATCGGGGAGCTGTTTTTT
- TRBJ2-1 TRBV5-1 TRBD2 CASSLRLADNEQFF TGCGCCAGCAGCTTGAGACTAGCGGACAATGAGCAGTTCTTC
- TRBJ2-7 TRBV28 TRBD1 CASSSPGGSYEQYF TGTGCCAGCAGCTCCCCAGGGGGCTCCTACGAGCAGTACTTC
- TRBJ2-5 TRBV10-3 - CAISDGLPGTQYF TGTGCCATCAGTGATGGGCTGCCCGGGACCCAGTACTTC
- TRBJ1-6 TRBV7-3 - CASSSRFQSPLHF TGTGCCAGCAGCTCCAGATTTCAGTCACCCCTCCACTTT
- TRBJ1-5 TRBV6-5 - CASRLQGPGQPQHF TGTGCCAGCAGACTTCAGGGTCCCGGACAGCCCCAGCATTTT
once TRBJ1-2 TRBV6-5 TRBD1 CASSYSLDRDNYGYTF TGTGCCAGCAGTTACTCGCTGGACAGGGACAACTATGGCTACACCTTC
- TRBJ2-1 TRBV5-4 TRBD1 CASSRDRQNEQFF TGTGCCAGCAGCAGGGACAGGCAAAATGAGCAGTTCTTC
- TRBJ2-1 TRBV7-8 TRBD2 CASSLVPSGVYNEQFF TGTGCCAGCAGCTTAGTTCCCAGCGGGGTATACAATGAGCAGTTCTTC
few TRBJ1-1 TRBV30 - CAWSPGGPEAFF TGTGCCTGGAGTCCGGGCGGGCCTGAAGCTTTCTTT
- TRBJ1-4 TRBV28 - CASKYRGTTGEKLFF TGTGCCAGCAAGTACCGGGGGACGACGGGGGAAAAACTGTTTTTT
- TRBJ2-3 TRBV11-2 - CASSPFSRGDTQYF TGTGCCAGCAGCCCCTTCTCCAGGGGTGATACGCAGTATTTT
- TRBJ1-2 TRBV7-3 - CASSFSGNYGYTF TGTGCCAGCAGCTTCTCCGGGAACTATGGCTACACCTTC
- TRBJ2-1 TRBV6-6 TRBD2 CASSSSGGAGGQFF TGTGCCAGCAGTTCTAGCGGGGGGGCCGGCGGGCAGTTCTTC
- TRBJ2-5 TRBV30 - CAWSGPETQYF TGTGCCTGGAGTGGGCCGGAGACCCAGTACTTC
- TRBJ1-1 TRBV5-5 TRBD1 CASSLEGQGRTEAFF TGTGCCAGCAGTCTGGAGGGACAGGGGAGGACTGAAGCTTTCTTT
once TRBJ2-7 TRBV10-1 TRBD1 CASSRDSSSYEQYF TGCGCCAGCAGCCGGGACAGTTCCTCCTACGAGCAGTACTTC
- TRBJ2-7 TRBV15 TRBD2 CATSISSGRTIEQYF TGTGCCACCAGCATTAGTAGCGGGAGGACCATCGAGCAGTACTTC